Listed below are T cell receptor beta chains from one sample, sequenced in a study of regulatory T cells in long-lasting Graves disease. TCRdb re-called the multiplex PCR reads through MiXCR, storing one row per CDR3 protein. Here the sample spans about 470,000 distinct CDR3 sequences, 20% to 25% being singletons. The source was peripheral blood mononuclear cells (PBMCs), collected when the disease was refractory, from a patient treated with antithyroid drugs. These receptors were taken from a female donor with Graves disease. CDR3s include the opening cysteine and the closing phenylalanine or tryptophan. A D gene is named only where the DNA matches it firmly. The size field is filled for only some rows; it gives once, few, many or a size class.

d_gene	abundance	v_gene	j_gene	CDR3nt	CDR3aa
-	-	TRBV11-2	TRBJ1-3	TGTGCCAGCAGCCTCACAAACACCATATATTTT	CASSLTNTIYF
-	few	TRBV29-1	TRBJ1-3	TGCAGCGTTGATTACGAAGGGTCTGGAAACACCATATATTTT	CSVDYEGSGNTIYF
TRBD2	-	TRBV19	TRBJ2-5	TGTGCCAGTATCCCAGTTTTACACCGGACTAGCCGGGAGACCCAGTACTTC	CASIPVLHRTSRETQYF
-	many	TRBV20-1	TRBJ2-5	TGCAGTGCTAGAGGTTCCGGGGGTGAGAAGACCCAGTACTTC	CSARGSGGEKTQYF
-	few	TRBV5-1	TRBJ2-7	TGCGCCAGCAGCCCCGGACAGCCCCGAGACGAGCAGTACTTC	CASSPGQPRDEQYF
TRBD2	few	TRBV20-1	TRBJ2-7	TGCAGTGCTTCGGGACTAGCGGGGCCGAGCTCCTACGAGCAGTACTTC	CSASGLAGPSSYEQYF
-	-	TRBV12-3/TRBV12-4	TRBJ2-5	TGTGCCAGCAGTTTAGGCGGGCAAGAGGCCCAGTACTTC	CASSLGGQEAQYF
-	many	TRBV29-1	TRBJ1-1	TGCAGCGTTGAAGAAGTTGTGAACACTGAAGCTTTCTTT	CSVEEVVNTEAFF
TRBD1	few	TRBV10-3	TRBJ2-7	TGTGCCATCAGCACCGGGACAGCCATTGGGGAGCAGTACTTC	CAISTGTAIGEQYF
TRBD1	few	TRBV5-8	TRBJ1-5	TGTGCCAGCAGCGGGGGGGACAGCCGTTTCCGTCCCGGGGGGCAGCCCCAGCATTTT	CASSGGDSRFRPGGQPQHF
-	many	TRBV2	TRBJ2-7	TGTGCCAGCAGTGAGGCTGCCAGGAACTACGAGCAGTACTTC	CASSEAARNYEQYF
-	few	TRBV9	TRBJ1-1	TGTGCCAGCAGCGGAGAAGTTACAAGTCTGAACACTGAAGCTTTCTTT	CASSGEVTSLNTEAFF
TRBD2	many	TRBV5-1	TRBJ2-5	TGCGCCAGCAGCTTGGCGCTAGCGGGAGCTCAAGAGACCCAGTACTTC	CASSLALAGAQETQYF
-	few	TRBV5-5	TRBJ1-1	TGTGCCAGCAGTTACACAGGCGACTCGAACACTGAAGCTTTCTTT	CASSYTGDSNTEAFF
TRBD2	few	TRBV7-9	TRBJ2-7	TGTGCCAGCAGCGAGCGGGACTACACCGACGAGCAGTACTTC	CASSERDYTDEQYF
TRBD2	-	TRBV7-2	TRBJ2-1	TGTGCCAGCAGCCCCCGGACTAGCGGGATCTCCTACAATGAGCAGTTCTTC	CASSPRTSGISYNEQFF
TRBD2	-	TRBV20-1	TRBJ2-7	TGCAGTGCTAGGGGGGGGCTAGCGGGAGGGGACGAGCAGTACTTC	CSARGGLAGGDEQYF
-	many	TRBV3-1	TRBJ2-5	TGTGCCAGCAGCCAAGCCGGAGAGGTGGAGACCCAGTACTTC	CASSQAGEVETQYF
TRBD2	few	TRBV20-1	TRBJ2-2	TGCAGTGCCCCGATAGCGGGAGGGCCTCGAGGCACCGGGGAGCTGTTTTTT	CSAPIAGGPRGTGELFF
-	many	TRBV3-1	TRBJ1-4	TGTGCCAGCAGCCAAGATGTAACCTTTAATGAAAAACTGTTTTTT	CASSQDVTFNEKLFF
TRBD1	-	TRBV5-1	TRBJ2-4	TGCGCCAGCAGTTCTCCGTCGGGACAGGGCAAAAACATTCAGTACTTC	CASSSPSGQGKNIQYF
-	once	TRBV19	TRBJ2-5	TGTGCCAGTAGTATATTTCCAGGGGCGGCCCAAGAGACCCAGTACTTC	CASSIFPGAAQETQYF
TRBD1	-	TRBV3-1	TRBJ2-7	TGTGCCAGCAGCCTACAGGGGGCTAAGTACGAGCAGTACTTC	CASSLQGAKYEQYF
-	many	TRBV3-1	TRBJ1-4	TGTGCCAGCAGCCAAGTGTCATCCTCCGGGACTAGTAGTGAAAAACTGTTTTTT	CASSQVSSSGTSSEKLFF
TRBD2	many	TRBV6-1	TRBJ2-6	TGTGCCAGCAGTCCACGCGGGAGGGGGTCCGGGGCCAACGTCCTGACTTTC	CASSPRGRGSGANVLTF
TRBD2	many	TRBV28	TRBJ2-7	TGTGCCAGCAGTTTCCCATTAGCGGGGGGGACCTCCTACGAGCAGTACTTC	CASSFPLAGGTSYEQYF
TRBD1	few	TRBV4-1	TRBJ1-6	TGCGCCAGCAGCCAAGCTACAGGGGGTAATTCACCCCTCCACTTT	CASSQATGGNSPLHF